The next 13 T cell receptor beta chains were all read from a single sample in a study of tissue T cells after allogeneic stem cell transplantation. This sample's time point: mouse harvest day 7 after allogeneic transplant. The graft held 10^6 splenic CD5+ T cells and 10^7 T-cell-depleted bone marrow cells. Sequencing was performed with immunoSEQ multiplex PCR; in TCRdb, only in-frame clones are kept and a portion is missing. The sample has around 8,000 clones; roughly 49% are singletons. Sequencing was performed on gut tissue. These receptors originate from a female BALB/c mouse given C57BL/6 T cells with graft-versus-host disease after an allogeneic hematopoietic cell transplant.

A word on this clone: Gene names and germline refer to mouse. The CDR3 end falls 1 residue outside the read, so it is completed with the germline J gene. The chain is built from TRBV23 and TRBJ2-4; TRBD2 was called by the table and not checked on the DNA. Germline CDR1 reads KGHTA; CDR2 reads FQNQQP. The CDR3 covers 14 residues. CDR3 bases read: TGCTCCAGCAGGCTGGGGAGTAGTCAAAACACCTTGTAC. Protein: CSSRLGSSQNTLY. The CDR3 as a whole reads CSSRLGSSQNTLYF.

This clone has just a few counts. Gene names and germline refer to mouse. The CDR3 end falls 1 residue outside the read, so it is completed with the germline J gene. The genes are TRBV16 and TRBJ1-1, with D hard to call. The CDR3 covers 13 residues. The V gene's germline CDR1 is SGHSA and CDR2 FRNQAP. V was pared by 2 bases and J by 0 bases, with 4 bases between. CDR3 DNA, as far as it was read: TGTGCAAGCAGCTTACAGACAAACACAGAAGTCTTC. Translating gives CASSLQTNTEVF. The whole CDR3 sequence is CASSLQTNTEVFF.

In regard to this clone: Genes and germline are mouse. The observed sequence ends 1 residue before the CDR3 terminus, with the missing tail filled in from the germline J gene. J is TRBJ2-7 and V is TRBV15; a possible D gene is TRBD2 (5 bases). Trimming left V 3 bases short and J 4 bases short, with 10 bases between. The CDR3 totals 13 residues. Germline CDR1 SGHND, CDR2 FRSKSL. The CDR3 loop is CASSLGWGYEQYF. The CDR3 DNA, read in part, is TGTGCCAGCAGTTTGGGGTGGGGTTATGAACAGTAC.

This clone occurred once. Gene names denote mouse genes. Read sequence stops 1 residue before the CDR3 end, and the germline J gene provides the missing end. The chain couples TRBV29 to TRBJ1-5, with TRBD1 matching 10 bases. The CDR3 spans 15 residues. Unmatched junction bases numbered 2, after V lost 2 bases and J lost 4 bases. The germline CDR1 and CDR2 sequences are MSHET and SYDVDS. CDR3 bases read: TGTGCTAGCAGTTTAGGACAGGGGGGGAACCAGGCTCCGCTT. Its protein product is CASSLGQGGNQAPL. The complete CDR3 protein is CASSLGQGGNQAPLF.

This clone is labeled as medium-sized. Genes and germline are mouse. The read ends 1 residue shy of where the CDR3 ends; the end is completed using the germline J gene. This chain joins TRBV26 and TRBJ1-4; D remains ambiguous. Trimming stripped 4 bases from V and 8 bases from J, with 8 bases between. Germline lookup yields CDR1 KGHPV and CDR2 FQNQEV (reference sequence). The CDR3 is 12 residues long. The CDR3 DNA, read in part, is TGTGCCAGCAGTCCGTCCGGGGAAAGATTATTT. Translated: CASSPSGERLF. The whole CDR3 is CASSPSGERLFF.

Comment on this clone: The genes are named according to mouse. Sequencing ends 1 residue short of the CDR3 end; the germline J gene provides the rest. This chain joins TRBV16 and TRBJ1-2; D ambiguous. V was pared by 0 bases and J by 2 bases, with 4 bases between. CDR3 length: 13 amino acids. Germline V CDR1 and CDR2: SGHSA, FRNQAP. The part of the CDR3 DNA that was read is TGTGCAAGCAGCTTAGAACGGAACTCCGACTACACC. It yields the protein CASSLERNSDYT. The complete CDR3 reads CASSLERNSDYTF.

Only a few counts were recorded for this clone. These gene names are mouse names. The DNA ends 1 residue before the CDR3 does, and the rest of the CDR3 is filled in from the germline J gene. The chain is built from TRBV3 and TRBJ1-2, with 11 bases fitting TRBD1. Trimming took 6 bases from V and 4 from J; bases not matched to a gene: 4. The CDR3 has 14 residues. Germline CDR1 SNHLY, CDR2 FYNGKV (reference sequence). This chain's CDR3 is CASRSGTGGSDYTF. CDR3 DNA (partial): TGTGCCAGCAGGTCCGGGACAGGGGGCTCCGACTACACC.

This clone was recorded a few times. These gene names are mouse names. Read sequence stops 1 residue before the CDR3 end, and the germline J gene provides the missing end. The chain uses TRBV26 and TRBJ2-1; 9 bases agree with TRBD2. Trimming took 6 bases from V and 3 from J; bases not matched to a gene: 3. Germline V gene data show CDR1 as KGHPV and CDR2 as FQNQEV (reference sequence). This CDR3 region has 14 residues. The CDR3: CASRRLGVYAEQFF. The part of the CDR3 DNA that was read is TGTGCCAGCAGAAGACTGGGGGTCTATGCTGAGCAGTTC.

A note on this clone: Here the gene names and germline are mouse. CDR3 bases read: TGTGCCAGCAGGCCCGGGACAGCAAACACAGAAGTCTTC. Translation gives CASRPGTANTEVF. The whole CDR3 sequence is CASRPGTANTEVFF. The rearrangement joins TRBV26 to TRBJ1-1, with 7 bases identical to TRBD1. Coverage ceases 1 residue before the CDR3 finishes, and the germline J gene fills in the end. The germline CDR1 and CDR2 sequences are KGHPV and FQNQEV (reference sequence). This CDR3 is built from 14 residues. V shed 6 bases, J shed 0 bases, and the junction held 4 bases outside the gene matches.

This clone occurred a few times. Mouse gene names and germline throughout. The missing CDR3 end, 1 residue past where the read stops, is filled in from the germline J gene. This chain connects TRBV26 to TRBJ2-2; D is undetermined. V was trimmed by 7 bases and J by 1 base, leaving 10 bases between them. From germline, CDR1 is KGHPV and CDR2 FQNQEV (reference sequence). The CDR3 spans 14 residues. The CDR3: CASTPGINTGQLYF. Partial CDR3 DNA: TGTGCCAGCACCCCTGGCATAAACACCGGGCAGCTCTAC.

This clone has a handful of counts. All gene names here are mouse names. The part of the CDR3 DNA that was read is TGTGCCAGCAGTCTGTCGAGGAATTCTGGAAATACGCTCTAT. It specifies CASSLSRNSGNTLY. The CDR3 in full is CASSLSRNSGNTLYF. The chain has TRBV26 and TRBJ1-3; unclear D gene. Sequencing ends 1 residue short of the CDR3 end; the germline J gene provides the rest. V was pared by 0 bases and J by 0 bases, with 6 bases between. The germline CDR1 and CDR2 sequences are KGHPV and FQNQEV (reference sequence). The CDR3 sequence is 15 residues long.

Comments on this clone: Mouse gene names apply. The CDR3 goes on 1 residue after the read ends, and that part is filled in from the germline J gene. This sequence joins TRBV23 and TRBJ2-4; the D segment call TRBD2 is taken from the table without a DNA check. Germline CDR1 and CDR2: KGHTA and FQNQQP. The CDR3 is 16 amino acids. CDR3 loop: CSSPPGTGGSQNTLYF. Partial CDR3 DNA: TGCTCCAGCCCTCCCGGGACTGGGGGTAGTCAAAACACCTTGTAC.

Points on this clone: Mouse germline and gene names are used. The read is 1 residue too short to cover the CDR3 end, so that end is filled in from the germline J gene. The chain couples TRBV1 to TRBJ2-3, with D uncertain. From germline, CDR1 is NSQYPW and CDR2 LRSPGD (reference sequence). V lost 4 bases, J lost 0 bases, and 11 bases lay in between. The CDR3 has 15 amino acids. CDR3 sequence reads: CTCSGQISSAETLYF. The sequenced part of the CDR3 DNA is TGCACCTGCAGTGGACAAATCTCTAGTGCAGAAACGCTGTAT.